Below, 6 T cell receptor beta chains from the same sample are listed, as sequenced in a study of T cells in Graves' hyperthyroidism and ophthalmopathy. Amplification of TCR beta CDR3 regions used RNA as the template. During a first-round RT-PCR of the TCR CDR3, the HTBI primer set was used. TCRdb reprocessed the multiplex PCR reads via MiXCR and lists one record per CDR3 protein. The table lists some 510,000 distinct CDR3 sequences, about a fifth of them singletons. The sample consisted of blood. Receptor source: a young man with Graves' hyperthyroidism.

As concerns this clonotype: Since the CDR3 does not end with the conserved phenylalanine or tryptophan, this likely comes from a read error. It is unclear where the CDR3 begins or ends on the DNA, so no DNA is shown, and the CDR3 is as TCRdb lists it. The CDR3 is CASSLGQGVVDEQCY. The rearrangement joins TRBV13 to TRBJ2-1; the table's TRBD1 call for D was not verified on the DNA. The CDR3 extends over 15 residues, inclusive of both ends. Germline values: CDR1 PRHDT, CDR2 FYEKMQ (reference sequence).

This clonotype was counted at least ten times. The J gene is TRBJ2-7, the V gene TRBV12-3 or TRBV12-4; D tentatively fits TRBD1 or TRBD2 (6 bases each). V shed 3 bases and J shed 7 bases, with 25 bases lying between them. This CDR3 is 17 amino acids long. CDR3 nucleotides: TGTGCCAGCAGTTTTAATGGGGGGCGGTCACTAAGGTGGGAGCAGTACTTC. Translating it yields CASSFNGGRSLRWEQYF.

This clonotype has at least ten counts. A read error may account for a junction end that differs from germline. The genes are TRBV6-5 and TRBJ1-5; D gene ambiguous. Looked up from germline, CDR1 is MNHEY and CDR2 is SVGAGI. The CDR3 has 13 amino acids. The CDR3, as DNA: TGTGCCAGCACTTACGGTCTCAATCAGCCCCAGCATTTT. Its protein is CASTYGLNQPQHF.

This chain joins TRBV6-5 and TRBJ1-6, with D possibly matching TRBD1 (6 bases). CDR1 is MNHEY and CDR2 is SVGAGI in the germline V gene. V dropped 2 bases and J dropped 8 bases, with 22 bases sitting between them. The CDR3 sequence is 18 residues long. CDR3 in amino acids: CASSYGDTAALMDSPLHF. The DNA of the CDR3 is TGTGCCAGCAGTTACGGGGACACTGCTGCCTTGATGGATTCACCCCTCCACTTT.

The chain employs TRBV10-3 and TRBJ1-1, with D possibly matching TRBD1 (5 bases). This CDR3 contains 19 residues. Germline V lookup: CDR1 ENHRY, CDR2 SYGVKD. V was clipped by 10 bases and J by 0 bases, with 30 bases between them. The CDR3 loop is CATGDPTRRGGGMNTEAFF. DNA of the CDR3: TGTGCCACAGGAGACCCAACCCGGCGCGGGGGAGGAATGAACACTGAAGCTTTCTTT.

This clonotype appeared many times. This chain joins TRBV19 and TRBJ1-1; no firm D call. Germline V gene data show CDR1 as LNHDA and CDR2 as SQIVND (reference sequence). The V end lost 3 bases, the J end lost 2 bases, and 25 bases lay between the germline ends. The CDR3 runs 19 residues. The CDR3 nucleotides read TGTGCCAGTAGTATTGGGAAGAGAGGCCATATCCATTACAACACTGAAGCTTTCTTT. Protein sequence: CASSIGKRGHIHYNTEAFF.